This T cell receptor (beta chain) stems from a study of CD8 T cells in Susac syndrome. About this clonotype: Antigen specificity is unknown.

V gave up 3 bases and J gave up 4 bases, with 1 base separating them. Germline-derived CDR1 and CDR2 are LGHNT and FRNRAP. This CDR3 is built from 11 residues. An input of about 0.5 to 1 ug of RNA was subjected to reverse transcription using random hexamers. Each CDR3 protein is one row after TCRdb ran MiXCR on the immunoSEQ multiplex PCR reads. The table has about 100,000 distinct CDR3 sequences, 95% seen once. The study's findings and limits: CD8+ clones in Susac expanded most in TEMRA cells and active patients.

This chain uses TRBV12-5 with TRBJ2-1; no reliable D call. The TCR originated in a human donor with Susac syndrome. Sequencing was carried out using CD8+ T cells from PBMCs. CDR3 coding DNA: TGTGCTAGTGGTTTTTACAATGAGCAGTTCTTC. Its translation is CASGFYNEQFF.